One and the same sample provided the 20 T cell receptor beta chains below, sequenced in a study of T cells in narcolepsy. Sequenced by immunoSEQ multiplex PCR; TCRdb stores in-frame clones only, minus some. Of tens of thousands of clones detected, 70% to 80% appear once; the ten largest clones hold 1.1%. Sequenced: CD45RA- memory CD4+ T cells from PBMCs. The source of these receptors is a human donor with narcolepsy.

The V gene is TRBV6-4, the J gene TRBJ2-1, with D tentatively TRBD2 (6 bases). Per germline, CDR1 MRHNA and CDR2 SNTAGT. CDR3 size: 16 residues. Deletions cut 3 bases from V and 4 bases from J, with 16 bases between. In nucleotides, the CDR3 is TGTGCCAGCAGTGAGTGGGGGTCTAGCGCTTACAATGAGCAGTTCTTC. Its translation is CASSEWGSSAYNEQFF.

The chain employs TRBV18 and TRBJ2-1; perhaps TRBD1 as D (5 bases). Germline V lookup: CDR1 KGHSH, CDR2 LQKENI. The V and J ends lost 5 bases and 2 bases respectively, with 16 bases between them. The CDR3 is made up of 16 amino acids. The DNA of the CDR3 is TGTGCCAGCTCATCCCGACAAGGGGCTACCTACAATGAGCAGTTCTTC. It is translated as CASSSRQGATYNEQFF.

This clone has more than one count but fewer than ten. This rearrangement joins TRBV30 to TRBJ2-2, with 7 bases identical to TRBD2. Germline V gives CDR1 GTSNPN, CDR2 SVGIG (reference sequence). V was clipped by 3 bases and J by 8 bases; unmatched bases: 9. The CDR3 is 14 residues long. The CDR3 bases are TGTGCCTGGAGGGGGGGGGTTTCATCTGGGGAGCTGTTTTTT. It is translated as CAWRGGVSSGELFF.

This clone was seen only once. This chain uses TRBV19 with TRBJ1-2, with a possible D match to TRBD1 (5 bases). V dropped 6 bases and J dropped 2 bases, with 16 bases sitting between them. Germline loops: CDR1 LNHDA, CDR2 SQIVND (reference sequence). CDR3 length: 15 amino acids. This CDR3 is CASRFTTGMNYGYTF. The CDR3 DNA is TGTGCCAGTAGATTTACTACAGGAATGAACTATGGCTACACCTTC.

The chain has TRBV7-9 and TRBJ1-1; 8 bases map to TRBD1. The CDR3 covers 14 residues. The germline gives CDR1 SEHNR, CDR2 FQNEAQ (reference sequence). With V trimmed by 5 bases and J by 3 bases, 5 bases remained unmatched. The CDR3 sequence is CASSSTGGYTEAFF. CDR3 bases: TGTGCCAGCAGCAGCACAGGGGGTTACACTGAAGCTTTCTTT.

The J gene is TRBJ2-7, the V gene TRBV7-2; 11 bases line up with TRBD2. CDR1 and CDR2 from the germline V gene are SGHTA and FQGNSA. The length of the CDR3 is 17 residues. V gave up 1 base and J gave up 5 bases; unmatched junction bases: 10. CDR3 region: CASSLVRLAGGGHEQYF. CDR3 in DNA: TGTGCCAGCAGCTTAGTCCGCCTAGCGGGAGGAGGCCACGAGCAGTACTTC.

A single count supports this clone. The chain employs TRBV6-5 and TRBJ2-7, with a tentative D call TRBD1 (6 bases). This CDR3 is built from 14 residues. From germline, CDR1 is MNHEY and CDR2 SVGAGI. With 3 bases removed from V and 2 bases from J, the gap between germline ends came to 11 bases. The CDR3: CASSYGTTAYEQYF. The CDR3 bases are TGTGCCAGCAGTTATGGGACAACGGCCTACGAGCAGTACTTC.

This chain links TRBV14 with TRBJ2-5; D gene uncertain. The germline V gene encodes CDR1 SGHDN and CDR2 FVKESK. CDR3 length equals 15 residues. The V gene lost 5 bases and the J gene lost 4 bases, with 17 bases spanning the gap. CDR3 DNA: TGTGCCAGCAGCGTCTTAGGGCAGTTTGGAGAGACCCAGTACTTC. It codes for CASSVLGQFGETQYF. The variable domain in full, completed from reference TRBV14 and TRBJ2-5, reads EAGVTQFPSHSVIEKGQTVTLRCDPISGHDNLYWYRRVMGKEIKFLLHFVKESKQDESGMPNNRFLAERTGGTYSTLKVQPAELEDSGVYFCASSVLGQFGETQYFGPGTRLLVL.

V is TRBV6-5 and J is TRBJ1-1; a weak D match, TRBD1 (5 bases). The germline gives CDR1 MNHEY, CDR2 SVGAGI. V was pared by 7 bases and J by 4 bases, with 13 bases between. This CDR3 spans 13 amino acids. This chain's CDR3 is CASTLEGPTEAFF. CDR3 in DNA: TGTGCCAGCACACTCGAGGGGCCCACTGAAGCTTTCTTT.

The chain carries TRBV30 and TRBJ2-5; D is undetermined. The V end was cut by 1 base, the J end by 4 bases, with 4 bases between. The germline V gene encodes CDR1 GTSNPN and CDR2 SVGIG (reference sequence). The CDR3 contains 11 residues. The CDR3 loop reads CAWSEGETQYF. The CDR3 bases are TGTGCCTGGAGTGAGGGAGAGACCCAGTACTTC. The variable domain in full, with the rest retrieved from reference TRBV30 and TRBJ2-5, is SQTIHQWPATLVQPVGSPLSLECTVEGTSNPNLYWYRQAAGRGLQLLFYSVGIGQISSEVPQNLSASRPQDRQFILSSKKLLLSDSGFYLCAWSEGETQYFGPGTRLLVL.

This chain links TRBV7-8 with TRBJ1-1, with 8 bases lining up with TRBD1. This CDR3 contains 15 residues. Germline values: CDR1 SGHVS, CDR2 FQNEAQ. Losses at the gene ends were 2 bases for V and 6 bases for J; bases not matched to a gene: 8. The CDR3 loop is CASSLHRTGPAEAFF. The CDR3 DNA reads TGTGCCAGCAGCTTACATAGGACAGGGCCCGCTGAAGCTTTCTTT.

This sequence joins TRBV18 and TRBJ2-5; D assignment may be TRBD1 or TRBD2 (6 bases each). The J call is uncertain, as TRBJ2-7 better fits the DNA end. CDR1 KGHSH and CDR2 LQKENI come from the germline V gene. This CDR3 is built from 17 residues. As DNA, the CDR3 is TGTGCCAGCTCACCACTCCCCGGAGGGGGTGAATCCTACGAGCAGTACTTC. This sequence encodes CASSPLPGGGESYEQYF.

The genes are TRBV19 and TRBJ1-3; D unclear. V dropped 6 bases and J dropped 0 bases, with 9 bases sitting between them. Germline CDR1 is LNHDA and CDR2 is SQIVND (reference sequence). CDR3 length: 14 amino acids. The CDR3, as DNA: TGTGCCAGTAGGCCCACGGGCTCTGGAAACACCATATATTTT. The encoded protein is CASRPTGSGNTIYF.

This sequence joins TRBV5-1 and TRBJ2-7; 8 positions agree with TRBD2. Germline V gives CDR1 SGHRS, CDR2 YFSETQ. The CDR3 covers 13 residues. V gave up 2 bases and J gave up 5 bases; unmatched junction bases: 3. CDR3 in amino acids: CASSFSGINEQYF. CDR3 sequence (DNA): TGCGCCAGCAGCTTTAGCGGGATAAACGAGCAGTACTTC.

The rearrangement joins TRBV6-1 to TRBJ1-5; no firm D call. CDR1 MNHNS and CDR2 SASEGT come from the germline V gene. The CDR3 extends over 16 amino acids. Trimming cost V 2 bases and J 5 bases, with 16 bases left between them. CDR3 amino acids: CASSEILGKRDQPQHF. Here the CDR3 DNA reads TGTGCCAGCAGTGAAATTCTGGGGAAAAGGGATCAGCCCCAGCATTTT.

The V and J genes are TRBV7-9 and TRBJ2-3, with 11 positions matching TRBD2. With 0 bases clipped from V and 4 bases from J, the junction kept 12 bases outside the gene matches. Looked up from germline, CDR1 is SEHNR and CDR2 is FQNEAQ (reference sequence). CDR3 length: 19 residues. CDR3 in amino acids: CASSLAVGTSGLQADTQYF. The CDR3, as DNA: TGTGCCAGCAGCTTAGCGGTTGGGACTAGCGGCCTCCAAGCAGATACGCAGTATTTT.

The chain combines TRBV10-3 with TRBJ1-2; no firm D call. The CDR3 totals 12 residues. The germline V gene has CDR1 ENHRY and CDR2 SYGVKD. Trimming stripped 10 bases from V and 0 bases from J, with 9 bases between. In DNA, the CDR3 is TGTGCCACCCAACAGACTAACTATGGCTACACCTTC. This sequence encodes CATQQTNYGYTF.

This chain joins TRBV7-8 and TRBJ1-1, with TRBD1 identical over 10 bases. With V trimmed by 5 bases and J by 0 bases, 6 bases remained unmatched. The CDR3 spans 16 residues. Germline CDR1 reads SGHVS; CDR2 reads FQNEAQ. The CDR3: CASSPRTGGMNTEAFF. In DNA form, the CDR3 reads TGTGCCAGCAGCCCCAGGACAGGGGGGATGAACACTGAAGCTTTCTTT. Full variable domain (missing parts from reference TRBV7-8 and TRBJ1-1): GAGVSQSPRYKVAKRGQDVALRCDPISGHVSLFWYQQALGQGPEFLTYFQNEAQLDKSGLPSDRFFAERPEGSVSTLKIQRTQQEDSAVYLCASSPRTGGMNTEAFFGQGTRLTVV.

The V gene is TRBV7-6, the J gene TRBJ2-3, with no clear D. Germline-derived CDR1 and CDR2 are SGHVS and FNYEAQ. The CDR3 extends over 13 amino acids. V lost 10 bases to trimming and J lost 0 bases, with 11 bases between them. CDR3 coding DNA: TGTGCCACCGGGCGAGGTAGCACAGATACGCAGTATTTT. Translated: CATGRGSTDTQYF.

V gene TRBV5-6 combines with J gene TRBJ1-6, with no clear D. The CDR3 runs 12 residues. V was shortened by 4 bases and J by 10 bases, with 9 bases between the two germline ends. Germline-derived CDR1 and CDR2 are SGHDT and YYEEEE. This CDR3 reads CASSLPPSPLHF. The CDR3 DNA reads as TGTGCCAGCAGCCTCCCCCCATCACCCCTCCACTTT. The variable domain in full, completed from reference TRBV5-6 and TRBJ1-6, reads DAGVTQSPTHLIKTRGQQVTLRCSPKSGHDTVSWYQQALGQGPQFIFQYYEEEERQRGNFPDRFSGHQFPNYSSELNVNALLLGDSALYLCASSLPPSPLHFGNGTRLTVT.